A single sample gave rise to the 7 T cell receptor beta chains below, sequenced in a study of T cell repertoires in cytomegalovirus infection. Each CDR3 protein gets one entry after TCRdb re-called the reads with MiXCR. The top ten hold roughly 30% of the sample, which has 150,000 to 200,000 distinct CDR3 sequences, around an eighth seen once. Material for sequencing was PBMCs. All receptors come from a human donor in good health (CMV status not recorded). Some clones in this sample may be carry-over from other donors' samples.

This clonotype was seen many times. The chain recombines TRBV6-5 with TRBJ2-2; tentatively, D is TRBD2 (5 bases). The CDR3 consists of 15 residues. CDR1 is MNHEY and CDR2 is SVGAGI in the germline V gene. V dropped 8 bases and J dropped 2 bases, with 15 bases sitting between them. CDR3 residues: CASAYEGINTGELFF. The CDR3 bases are TGTGCCAGCGCATACGAGGGAATTAACACCGGGGAGCTGTTTTTT.

This clonotype appeared many times. The rearrangement links TRBV5-5 to TRBJ2-7, with D perhaps assigned TRBD1 or TRBD2 (5 bases each). Looked up from germline, CDR1 is SGHKS and CDR2 is YYEKEE (reference sequence). The CDR3 runs to 14 residues. Trimming left V 2 bases short and J 4 bases short, with 13 bases between. This CDR3 is CASSFEGMGYEQYF. The CDR3 region has the DNA TGTGCCAGCAGCTTTGAGGGGATGGGATACGAGCAGTACTTC.

This clonotype has just a few counts. V usage is TRBV5-6 and J usage is TRBJ2-7, with 8 bases lining up with TRBD2. CDR1 and CDR2 (germline): SGHDT, YYEEEE. The CDR3 spans 16 residues. V shed 0 bases and J 3 bases; nucleotides not matched to a gene: 8. The DNA of the CDR3 is TGTGCCAGCAGCTTGGGGGGTAGCGGGATCCTCTACGAGCAGTACTTC. This gives the protein CASSLGGSGILYEQYF.

This clonotype appeared a few times. The chain carries TRBV29-1 and TRBJ1-4, with TRBD1 identical over 8 bases. With 5 bases clipped from V and 12 bases from J, the junction kept 11 bases outside the gene matches. The CDR3 has 13 amino acids. Germline V gene lookup returns CDR1 SQVTM and CDR2 ANQGSEA. In DNA, the CDR3 is TGCAGCGTTACCTCAAACACAGGGGGGGAACTGTTTTTT. This encodes CSVTSNTGGELFF. Variable domain in full (rest from reference TRBV29-1 and TRBJ1-4): SAVISQKPSRDICQRGTSLTIQCQVDSQVTMMFWYRQQPGQSLTLIATANQGSEATYESGFVIDKFPISRPNLTFSTLTVSNMSPEDSSIYLCSVTSNTGGELFFGSGTQLSVL.

The V gene is TRBV27, the J gene TRBJ2-3; D not resolved. With 2 bases removed from V and 0 bases from J, the gap between germline ends came to 6 bases. CDR1 and CDR2 from the germline V gene are MNHEY and SMNVEV (reference sequence). This CDR3 region has 14 residues. CDR3 in amino acids: CASSLHRSTDTQYF. DNA of the CDR3: TGTGCCAGCAGTTTACACCGTAGCACAGATACGCAGTATTTT.

This clonotype was found a few times. This rearrangement joins TRBV20-1 to TRBJ2-2; weak D call: TRBD2 (5 bases). V dropped 1 base and J dropped 1 base, with 7 bases sitting between them. The CDR3 totals 14 residues. Germline values: CDR1 DFQATT, CDR2 SNEGSKA (reference sequence). CDR3 DNA sequence: TGCAGTGCTAGAGTTGCGGGGAACACCGGGGAGCTGTTTTTT. Translated, it gives CSARVAGNTGELFF.

This clonotype occurred a few times. The chain joins TRBV10-3 to TRBJ2-3; a possible D gene is TRBD2 (6 bases). The CDR3 is 12 amino acids. V lost 5 bases, J lost 3 bases, and 6 bases lay in between. Germline CDR1 and CDR2: ENHRY and SYGVKD. The CDR3 DNA sequence: TGTGCCATCAGTCGGGAGACAGATACGCAGTATTTT. Protein: CAISRETDTQYF.